This T cell receptor (beta chain) was profiled in a study of tumor and adjacent non-tumor tissue in lung cancer. Study information: About 4.17 million productive TCRbeta reads were obtained per sample on average.

Regarding the study as a whole: Normal lung showed higher cumulative top 100 clone frequency than tumor.

TCRbeta libraries were built with three rounds of nested PCR, modified from ARM-PCR. MiXCR was run by TCRdb on the multiplex PCR reads, yielding one entry per CDR3 protein. The sample has about 77,000 distinct CDR3 sequences, 76% seen once. This clonotype has a handful of counts. Its antigen is undetermined. A read error may explain this, as a much larger clone is one base away. This CDR3 spans 16 amino acids. Per germline, CDR1 MNHEY and CDR2 SVGAGI. The template was RNA from unsorted bulk tissue. Distant lung tissue was collected more than 3 cm away from the tumor edge. Donors were chemotherapy-naive, newly diagnosed lung cancer surgical patients in China, August–late 2014.

V usage is TRBV6-5 and J usage is TRBJ2-3; D may correspond to TRBD1 or TRBD2 (5 bases each). Sequencing used distant non-tumor lung tissue. The receptor comes from a man aged 65 to 85 with non-small cell lung cancer. For the CDR3, the DNA is TGTACCAGCAGCCGACTCCCGGGACGGTGGATCGATACGCAGTATTTT. Translated: CTSSRLPGRWIDTQYF.